The present T cell receptor (beta chain) was sequenced within a study of blood T cells in healthy people across ages. Whole-study findings and limits: Observed TCR beta diversity per million T cells went down as age went up. This fall followed a roughly linear course with age.

The CDR3 spans 16 residues. Note on this clonotype: Its antigen is not known.

A second PCR of 7 to 11 cycles used a sample-barcoded 5' primer and a J-beta primer mix. MiXCR was run by TCRdb on the 5' RACE reads, yielding one entry per CDR3 protein. The profile covers hundreds of thousands of distinct CDR3 sequences, with over 45% appearing a single time and around a third taken by the ten largest. The gene calls are TRBV21-1 and TRBJ2-7; TRBD1 was called by the table and not checked on the DNA. TRBV21-1 is given as a pseudogene. This TCR was sampled from a woman between 55 and 75 years old in good health. The sample consisted of blood. The CDR3 spells CASSKVDFSPGYEQYF. The CDR3 DNA is TGTGCCAGCAGCAAAGTCGACTTCTCCCCCGGGTACGAGCAGTACTTC.